The present TCR beta chain was sequenced within a study of blood T cells in healthy people across ages. Overall study findings and caveats: TCR beta diversity correlated strongly with naive T cell percentage. Higher diversity and more naive CD4+ cells were features of long-lived donors, compared to aged donors.

Using a J-beta primer mix together with a sample-barcoded 5' primer, a second PCR was run for about 6 to 11 cycles. TCRdb reprocessed the 5' RACE reads with MiXCR, giving one entry per CDR3 protein. The sample lists 800,000 or so distinct CDR3 sequences, approximately 25% occurring once. The ends were cut back, 7 bases at V and 4 bases at J, with 11 bases in the middle. The CDR3 is 13 amino acids. CDR1 is WSHSY, CDR2 SAAADI, per germline. Details on this clonotype: The antigen is not known.

These data are also associated with another study on T cells of mothers and their children. That source reports: Donation came from a few healthy Caucasian mothers together with their six children.

The V gene is TRBV10-2, the J gene TRBJ2-1; no reliable D call. Sequencing was performed on blood. This receptor was obtained from a boy between 10 and 17 years old in good health. CDR3 sequence: CASTVVGYNEQFF. The CDR3 bases are TGCGCCAGCACCGTTGTAGGTTACAATGAGCAGTTCTTC.